This is a list of T cell receptor beta chains from one sample in a study of blood T cell repertoires in COVID-19. Repertoires were generated with immunoSEQ multiplex PCR, while TCRdb's copy carries only in-frame clones and drops some. The repertoire consists of some 200,000 clones, with around 82% occurring once and the leading ten covering more than 4%. Sequencing was done on a sample of PBMCs or T cells enriched from blood (not recorded which). The receptor source for this set is an older woman with acute COVID-19. Each CDR3 is given with its conserved first and last residue. The order of the fields is J gene, D gene, V gene, clone size, CDR3 DNA, CDR3 protein. D genes are given only for firm matches. Part of the rows lack a size; the others show once, few, many or a class for expanded clones.

TRBJ2-5	-	TRBV14	-	TGTGCCAGCAGCCGTGACTTGAAAGAGACCCAGTACTTC	CASSRDLKETQYF
TRBJ2-2	-	TRBV24-1	-	TGTGCCACCAGGGGGTCCTCCGGGGGACCTGCCGGGGAGCTGTTTTTT	CATRGSSGGPAGELFF
TRBJ2-2	-	TRBV27	-	TGTGCCAGCAGTTTATTGGGCAGGATGAACACCGGGGAGCTGTTTTTT	CASSLLGRMNTGELFF
TRBJ2-1	-	TRBV5-8	-	TGTGCCAGCAGCCCCGGGAAAAGCCCCTACAATGAGCAGTTCTTC	CASSPGKSPYNEQFF
TRBJ2-5	TRBD1	TRBV19	-	TGTGCCAGTCTGGGACAGGGCCACGAGACCCAGTACTTC	CASLGQGHETQYF
TRBJ2-7	TRBD2	TRBV20-1	-	TGTCTAGCTAGCGGGACCTACGAGCAGTACTTC	CLASGTYEQYF
TRBJ2-1	TRBD2	TRBV9	-	TGTGCCAGCAGCACCCAGTGGGGGGGTGAGCAGTTCTTC	CASSTQWGGEQFF
TRBJ1-1	TRBD1	TRBV6-5	-	TGTGCCAGCAGTTACTCGACAGGGCTGAACACTGAAGCTTTCTTT	CASSYSTGLNTEAFF
TRBJ2-5	TRBD2	TRBV24-1	-	TGTGCCACCAGTAACCCTAGCGGGGCCGAAAGAGGGGAGACCCAGTACTTC	CATSNPSGAERGETQYF
TRBJ2-1	TRBD2	TRBV7-8	-	TGTGCCAGCAGCCATAGCGGGGGGGCCTTCGGTGAGCAGTTCTTC	CASSHSGGAFGEQFF
TRBJ1-2	-	TRBV5-1	-	TGCGCCAGCAGCCTACACAGGGAAGGCTATGGCTACACCTTC	CASSLHREGYGYTF
TRBJ2-1	TRBD2	TRBV7-8	-	TGTGCCAGCAGCTTAGCGTCTAGTAGGACTAGCTATGAGCAGTTCTTC	CASSLASSRTSYEQFF
TRBJ1-5	-	TRBV3-1/TRBV3-2	-	TGTGCCAGCAGCCAAGGAGTTGAACAGCCCCAGCATTTT	CASSQGVEQPQHF
TRBJ1-1	-	TRBV19	-	TGTGCCAGTAGTAGCCAAAGGACACAAGCTTTCTTT	CASSSQRTQAFF
TRBJ2-5	-	TRBV25-1	-	TGTGCCAGCACTGCTAAAGAGACCCAGTACTTC	CASTAKETQYF
TRBJ1-5	TRBD1	TRBV3-1/TRBV3-2	-	TGTGCCAGCAGCCGGACAGGGGGCAATCAGCCCCAGCATTTT	CASSRTGGNQPQHF
TRBJ1-2	TRBD1	TRBV28	-	TGTGCCAGCAGTTTAGTCGGACAGGGAGGTGGCTACACCTTC	CASSLVGQGGGYTF
TRBJ2-4	TRBD1	TRBV12-3/TRBV12-4	-	TGTGCCAGCAGTCGACAGGGAAACATTCAGTACTTC	CASSRQGNIQYF
TRBJ2-1	TRBD2	TRBV7-2	-	TGTGCCAGCAGCTTCCAGACTAGCGGGGGTGGTGAGCAGTTCTTC	CASSFQTSGGGEQFF
TRBJ2-1	-	TRBV10-1	-	TGCGCCAGCAGTGAGATGGCTTTCCATGAGCAGTTCTTC	CASSEMAFHEQFF
TRBJ2-3	-	TRBV7-7	-	TGTGCCAGCAGTCTATCCATAGGGGAGGTAGATACGCAGTATTTT	CASSLSIGEVDTQYF
TRBJ2-3	TRBD1	TRBV19	once	TGTGCCAGTAGTTTACCGGGACAGGGAGGCACAGATACGCAGTATTTT	CASSLPGQGGTDTQYF
TRBJ2-7	TRBD2	TRBV19	-	TGTGCCAGTAGCCAACTAGCGGGAGCCTCCTACGAGCAGTACTTC	CASSQLAGASYEQYF
TRBJ2-1	TRBD2	TRBV5-1	-	TGCGCCAGCAGCTTGGAACTAGCGGGAGACTACAATGAGCAGTTCTTC	CASSLELAGDYNEQFF
TRBJ2-5	TRBD1	TRBV6-5	few	TGTGCCAGCAGGGACAGGCAGGGGGAGACCCAGTACTTC	CASRDRQGETQYF
TRBJ2-5	TRBD2	TRBV27	-	TGTGCCAGCAGTTTGCTAGCGGCGGGAATGGAAGAGACCCAGTACTTC	CASSLLAAGMEETQYF
TRBJ2-3	TRBD1	TRBV7-9	-	TGTGCCAGCAGCCAAACGACAGGGGGGCGCAGGCGGGGAACAGATACGCAGTATTTT	CASSQTTGGRRRGTDTQYF
TRBJ1-2	-	TRBV30	few	TGTGCCTGGAGTGTACTTCCGTCGCTCGGAAGGGACAAGGATGGCTACACCTTC	CAWSVLPSLGRDKDGYTF
TRBJ1-3	-	TRBV9	-	TGTGCCAGCAGCGTGGGAGGGGCGCGGGGAAACACCATATATTTT	CASSVGGARGNTIYF
TRBJ2-7	TRBD2	TRBV13	-	TGTGCCAGCAGCTTCGGGACTAGCGGAGTCTACGAGCAGTACTTC	CASSFGTSGVYEQYF
TRBJ1-3	-	TRBV6-5	-	TGTGCCAGCGCCCCTGCGGGGATATCTGGAAACACCATATATTTT	CASAPAGISGNTIYF
TRBJ1-1	TRBD1	TRBV15	-	TGTGCCACCAGCAGAGGGATAAAGGTTAGGGGGCTATTGAACACTGAAGCTTTCTTT	CATSRGIKVRGLLNTEAFF
TRBJ1-1	TRBD1	TRBV7-8	-	TGTGCCAGCAGCCCGTCCGGGACAGAGAACACTGAAGCTTTCTTT	CASSPSGTENTEAFF
TRBJ1-1	TRBD1	TRBV29-1	-	TGCAGCGTTTGGACAGGGGGCACTGAAGCTTTCTTT	CSVWTGGTEAFF
TRBJ2-3	-	TRBV5-4	-	TGTGCCAGCAGCTCCTCCCGGGGGGCTTATACGCAGTATTTT	CASSSSRGAYTQYF
TRBJ1-1	-	TRBV25-1	-	TGTGCCAGCAGTTCTCATGGGGGGAGAGGTGGCACTGAAGCTTTCTTT	CASSSHGGRGGTEAFF
TRBJ2-1	-	TRBV21-1	-	TGTGCCAGCAGCAAAGCGCTTATCCCTGCGGGAGGATACAATGAGCAGTTCTTC	CASSKALIPAGGYNEQFF
TRBJ1-2	-	TRBV19	-	TGTGCCAGTACCAAAAAAGGGAAGAGGGATGGCTACACCTTC	CASTKKGKRDGYTF
TRBJ2-7	-	TRBV27	-	TGTGCCAGCAGTCCAAGGACAGAGGTCTACGAGCAGTACTTC	CASSPRTEVYEQYF
TRBJ2-3	TRBD2	TRBV5-1	few	TGCGCCAGCAGCCCTACCGTCCGGACTAGCGGGGGGATAGTGGCAGATACGCAGTATTTT	CASSPTVRTSGGIVADTQYF
TRBJ1-2	TRBD1	TRBV6-5	-	TGTGCCAGCAGTTACCCAGGGGGCATTGATGGCTACACCTTC	CASSYPGGIDGYTF
TRBJ1-1	-	TRBV6-4	-	TGTGCCAGCAGCTCAGACTGGAACACTGAAGCTTTCTTT	CASSSDWNTEAFF
TRBJ2-7	TRBD2	TRBV20-1	few	TGCAGTGCTAGTTGGGGACTAGTAACCGAGCAGTACTTC	CSASWGLVTEQYF
TRBJ2-3	TRBD2	TRBV28	-	TGTGCCAGCAGTTCCCTTAGCGGGGGGCCAGTGGATACGCAGTATTTT	CASSSLSGGPVDTQYF
TRBJ1-2	TRBD1	TRBV13	-	TGTGCCAGCAGCTCCCGCCGACAGGGGGCCAATGGCTACACCTTC	CASSSRRQGANGYTF
TRBJ2-4	-	TRBV5-6	-	TGTGCCAGCAGCTCCCCCATTGTGCAGTCCTTAGCCAAAAACATTCAGTACTTC	CASSSPIVQSLAKNIQYF
TRBJ2-2	-	TRBV2	-	TGTGCCAGCTTTAACGGGGTCCTGAACACCGGGGAGCTGTTTTTT	CASFNGVLNTGELFF
TRBJ1-1	TRBD1	TRBV5-1	-	TGCGCCAGCAGCCCGGACAGGGTTGGCACTGAAGCTTTCTTT	CASSPDRVGTEAFF
TRBJ2-7	TRBD1	TRBV7-9	-	TGTGCCAGCACCCCGGGTTGGGACAGAGCCTACGAGCAGTACTTC	CASTPGWDRAYEQYF
TRBJ1-2	TRBD1	TRBV30	few	TGTGCCCGGGGAGGCCAGACAGGGAAAAACTATGGCTACACCTTC	CARGGQTGKNYGYTF
TRBJ2-1	TRBD1	TRBV7-9	-	TGTGCCAGCAGAGGGGGCGGCAGCTCCTACAATGAGCAGTTCTTC	CASRGGGSSYNEQFF
TRBJ1-5	TRBD1	TRBV18	-	TGTGCCAGCTCACCCTCGGGGTTAGGACAGGGGGCGATCAATAGCAATCAGCCCCAGCATTTT	CASSPSGLGQGAINSNQPQHF
TRBJ2-7	-	TRBV30	-	TGTGCCTGGACCCGTCAGGGGGAGCAGTACTTC	CAWTRQGEQYF
TRBJ1-1	-	TRBV4-3	-	TGCGCCAGCAGCCACGGCGGGGACACTGAAGCTTTCTTT	CASSHGGDTEAFF
TRBJ2-4	TRBD1	TRBV6-2/TRBV6-3	-	TGTGCCAGCACCTACTCCGGGACAGGGGGAAACATTCAGTACTTC	CASTYSGTGGNIQYF
TRBJ2-4	TRBD2	TRBV11-2	once	TGTGCCAGCAGCCCGCAACTAGCGGGAGAGGGAAACATTCAGTACTTC	CASSPQLAGEGNIQYF